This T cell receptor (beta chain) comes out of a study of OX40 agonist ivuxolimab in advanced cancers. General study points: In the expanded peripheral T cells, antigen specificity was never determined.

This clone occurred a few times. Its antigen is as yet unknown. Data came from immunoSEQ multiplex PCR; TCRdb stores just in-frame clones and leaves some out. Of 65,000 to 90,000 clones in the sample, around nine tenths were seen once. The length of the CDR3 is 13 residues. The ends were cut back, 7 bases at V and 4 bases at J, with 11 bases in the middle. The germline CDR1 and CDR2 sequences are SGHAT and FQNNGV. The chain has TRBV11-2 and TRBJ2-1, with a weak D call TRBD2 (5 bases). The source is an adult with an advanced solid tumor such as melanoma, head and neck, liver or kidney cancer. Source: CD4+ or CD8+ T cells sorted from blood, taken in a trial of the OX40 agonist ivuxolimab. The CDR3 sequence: CASKKDSYNEQFF. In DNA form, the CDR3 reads TGTGCCAGCAAGAAGGACTCATACAATGAGCAGTTCTTC.